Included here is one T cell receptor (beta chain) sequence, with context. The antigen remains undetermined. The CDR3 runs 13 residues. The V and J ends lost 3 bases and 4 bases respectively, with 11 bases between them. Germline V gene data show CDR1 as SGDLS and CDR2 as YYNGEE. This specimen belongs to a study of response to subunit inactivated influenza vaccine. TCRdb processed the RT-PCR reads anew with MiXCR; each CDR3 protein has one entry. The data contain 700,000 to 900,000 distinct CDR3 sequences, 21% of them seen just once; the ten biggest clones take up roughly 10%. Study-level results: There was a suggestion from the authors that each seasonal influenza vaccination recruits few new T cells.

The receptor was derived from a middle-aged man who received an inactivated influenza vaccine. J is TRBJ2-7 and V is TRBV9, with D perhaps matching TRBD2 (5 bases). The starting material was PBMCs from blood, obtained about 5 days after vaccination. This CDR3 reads CASSAGLLYEQYF. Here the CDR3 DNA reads TGTGCCAGCAGCGCCGGACTGCTTTACGAGCAGTACTTC. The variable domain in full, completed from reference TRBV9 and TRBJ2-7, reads DSGVTQTPKHLITATGQRVTLRCSPRSGDLSVYWYQQSLDQGLQFLIQYYNGEERAKGNILERFSAQQFPDLHSELNLSSLELGDSALYFCASSAGLLYEQYFGPGTRLTVT.